This entry features one T cell receptor (beta chain) sequence. This sample was included in a study of blood T cell repertoires in COVID-19. The CDR3 runs to 11 residues. V dropped 6 bases and J dropped 8; count of bases not matched to a gene: 3. Germline values: CDR1 SQVTM, CDR2 ANQGSEA. The repertoire was sequenced with immunoSEQ multiplex PCR; TCRdb's copy has only in-frame clones and lacks some. Among around 140,000 clones listed, about four fifths were seen once. The V gene is TRBV29-1, the J gene TRBJ2-4; TRBD1 matches 8 bases. This receptor was identified in a woman aged 45-65 years with acute COVID-19. Specimen: PBMCs or T cells enriched from blood (not recorded which). The CDR3 DNA follows: TGCAGCGTGACAGGGGAACACATTCAGTACTTC. This encodes CSVTGEHIQYF.